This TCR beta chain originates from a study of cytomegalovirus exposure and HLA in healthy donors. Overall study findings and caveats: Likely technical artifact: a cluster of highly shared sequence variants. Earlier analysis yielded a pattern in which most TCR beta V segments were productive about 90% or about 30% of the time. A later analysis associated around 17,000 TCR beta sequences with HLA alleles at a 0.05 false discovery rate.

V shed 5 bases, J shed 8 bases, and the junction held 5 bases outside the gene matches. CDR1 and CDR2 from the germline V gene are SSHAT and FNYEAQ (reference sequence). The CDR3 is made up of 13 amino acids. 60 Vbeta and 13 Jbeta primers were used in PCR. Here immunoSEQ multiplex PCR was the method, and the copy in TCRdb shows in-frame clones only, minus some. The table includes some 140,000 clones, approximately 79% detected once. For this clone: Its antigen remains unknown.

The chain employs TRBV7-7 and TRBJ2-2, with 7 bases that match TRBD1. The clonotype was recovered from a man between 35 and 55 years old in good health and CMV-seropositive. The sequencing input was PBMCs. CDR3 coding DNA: TGTGCCAGCAGCCGTGACAGGGATGGGGAGCTGTTTTTT. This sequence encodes CASSRDRDGELFF.